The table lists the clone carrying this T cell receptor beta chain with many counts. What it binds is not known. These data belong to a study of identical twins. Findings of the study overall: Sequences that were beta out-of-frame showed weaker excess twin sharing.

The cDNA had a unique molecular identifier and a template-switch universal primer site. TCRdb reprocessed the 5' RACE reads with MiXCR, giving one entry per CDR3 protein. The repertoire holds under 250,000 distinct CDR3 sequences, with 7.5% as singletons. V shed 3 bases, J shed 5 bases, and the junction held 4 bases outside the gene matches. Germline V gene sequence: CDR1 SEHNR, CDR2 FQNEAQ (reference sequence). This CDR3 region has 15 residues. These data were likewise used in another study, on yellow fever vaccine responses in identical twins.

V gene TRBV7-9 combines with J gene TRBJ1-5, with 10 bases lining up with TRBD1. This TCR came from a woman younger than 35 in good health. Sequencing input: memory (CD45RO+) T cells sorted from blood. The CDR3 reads CASSLSGTGDQPQHF. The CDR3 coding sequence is TGTGCCAGCAGCTTGTCCGGGACAGGGGATCAGCCCCAGCATTTT.